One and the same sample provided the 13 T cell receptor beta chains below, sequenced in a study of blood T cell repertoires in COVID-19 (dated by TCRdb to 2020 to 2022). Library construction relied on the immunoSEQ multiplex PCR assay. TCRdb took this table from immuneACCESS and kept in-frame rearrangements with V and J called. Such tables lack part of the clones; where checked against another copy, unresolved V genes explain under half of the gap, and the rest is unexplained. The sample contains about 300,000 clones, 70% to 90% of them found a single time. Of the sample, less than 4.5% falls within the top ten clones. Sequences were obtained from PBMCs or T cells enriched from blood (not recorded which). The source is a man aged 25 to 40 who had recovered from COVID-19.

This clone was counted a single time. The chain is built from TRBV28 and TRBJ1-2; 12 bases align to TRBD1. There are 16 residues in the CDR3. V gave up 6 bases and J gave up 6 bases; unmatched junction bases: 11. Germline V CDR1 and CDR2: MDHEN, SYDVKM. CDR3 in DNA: TGTGCCAGCAGATTCCTCTTAGGGACAGGGGGCGATGGCTACACCTTC. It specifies CASRFLLGTGGDGYTF.

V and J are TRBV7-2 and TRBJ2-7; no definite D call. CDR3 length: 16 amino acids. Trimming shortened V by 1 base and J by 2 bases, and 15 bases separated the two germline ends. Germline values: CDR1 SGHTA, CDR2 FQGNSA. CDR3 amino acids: CASSLGGSVGTYEQYF. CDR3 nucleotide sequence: TGTGCCAGCAGCTTAGGAGGTTCGGTCGGAACCTACGAGCAGTACTTC.

This chain's CDR3 is CASSPHQLARTGELFF. CDR3 DNA: TGTGCCAGCAGCCCTCACCAGCTAGCGCGGACCGGGGAGCTGTTTTTT. The chain employs TRBV6-2 or TRBV6-3 and TRBJ2-2; D is perhaps TRBD2 (6 bases). The CDR3 runs 16 residues. Germline CDR1 reads MNHEY; CDR2 reads SVGEGT. Trimming removed 6 bases from V and 5 bases from J, with 19 bases in between.

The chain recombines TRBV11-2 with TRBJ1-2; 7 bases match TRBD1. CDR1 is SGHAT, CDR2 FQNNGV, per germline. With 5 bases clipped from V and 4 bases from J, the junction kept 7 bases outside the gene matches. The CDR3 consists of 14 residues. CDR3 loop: CASSPNTGAYGYTF. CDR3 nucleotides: TGTGCCAGCAGCCCGAACACAGGGGCCTATGGCTACACCTTC.

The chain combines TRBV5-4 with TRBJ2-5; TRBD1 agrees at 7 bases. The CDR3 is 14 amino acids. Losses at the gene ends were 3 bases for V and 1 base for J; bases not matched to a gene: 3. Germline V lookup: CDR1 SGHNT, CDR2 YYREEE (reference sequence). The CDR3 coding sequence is TGTGCCAGCAGCTGGGGACAGCCCCAAGAGACCCAGTACTTC. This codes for CASSWGQPQETQYF.

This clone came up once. Here the CDR3 reads CASSLVRAGYEQYF. The CDR3, as DNA: TGCGCCAGCAGCTTGGTACGGGCGGGATACGAGCAGTACTTC. The V and J genes are TRBV5-1 and TRBJ2-7; D may be TRBD2 (6 bases). CDR3 size: 14 residues. V lost 0 bases and J 4 bases, leaving 11 bases between the germline ends. Germline loops: CDR1 SGHRS, CDR2 YFSETQ.

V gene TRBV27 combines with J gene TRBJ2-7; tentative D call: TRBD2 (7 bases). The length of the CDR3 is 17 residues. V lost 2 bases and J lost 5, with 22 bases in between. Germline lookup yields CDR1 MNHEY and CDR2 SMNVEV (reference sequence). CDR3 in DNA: TGTGCCAGCAGTTTAAGGGGCCTGGGGGGGGCGCTCAACGAGCAGTACTTC. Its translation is CASSLRGLGGALNEQYF.

The CDR3, as DNA: TGTGCCAGCAGTGTCCGGGACAGGACTCACCTACTAAACACCGGGGAGCTGTTTTTT. It codes for CASSVRDRTHLLNTGELFF. V is TRBV6-1 and J is TRBJ2-2; 8 bases map to TRBD1. With V trimmed by 4 bases and J by 2 bases, 15 bases remained unmatched. Looked up from germline, CDR1 is MNHNS and CDR2 is SASEGT. This CDR3 region has 19 residues.

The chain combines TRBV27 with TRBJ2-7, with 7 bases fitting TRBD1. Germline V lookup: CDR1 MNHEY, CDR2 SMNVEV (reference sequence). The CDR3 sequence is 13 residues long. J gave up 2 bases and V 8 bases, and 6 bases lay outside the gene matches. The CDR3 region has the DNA TGTGCCAGCCTGGGACAGTCGACCTACGAGCAGTACTTC. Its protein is CASLGQSTYEQYF.

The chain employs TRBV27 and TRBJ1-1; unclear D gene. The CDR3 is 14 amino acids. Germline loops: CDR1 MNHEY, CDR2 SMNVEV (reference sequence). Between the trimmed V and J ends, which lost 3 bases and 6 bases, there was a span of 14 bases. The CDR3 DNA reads TGTGCCAGCAGTTTGCGGTCAAAGTACGCTGAAGCTTTCTTT. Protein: CASSLRSKYAEAFF.

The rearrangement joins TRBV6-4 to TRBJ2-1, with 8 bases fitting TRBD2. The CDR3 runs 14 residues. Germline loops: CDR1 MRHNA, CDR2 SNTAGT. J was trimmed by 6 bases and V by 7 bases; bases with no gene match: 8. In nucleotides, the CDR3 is TGTGCCAGCATGGCGTTAAGCGGGGGCAATGAGCAGTTCTTC. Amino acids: CASMALSGGNEQFF.

In DNA, the CDR3 is TGTGCCAGCAGTGACCGGGACAGGGGAGCCTATGGCTACACCTTC. Protein: CASSDRDRGAYGYTF. The chain joins TRBV25-1 to TRBJ1-2; 10 bases are a match to TRBD1. Germline loops: CDR1 MGHDK, CDR2 SYGVNS. This CDR3 contains 15 residues. J gave up 4 bases and V 3 bases, and 5 bases lay outside the gene matches.

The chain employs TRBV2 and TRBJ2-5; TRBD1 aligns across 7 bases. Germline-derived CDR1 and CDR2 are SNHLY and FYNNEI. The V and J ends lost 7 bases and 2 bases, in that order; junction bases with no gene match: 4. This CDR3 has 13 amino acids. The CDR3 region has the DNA TGTGCCAGCACCCGGGACAGACAAGAGACCCAGTACTTC. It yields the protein CASTRDRQETQYF. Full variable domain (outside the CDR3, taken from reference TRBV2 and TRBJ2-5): EPEVTQTPSHQVTQMGQEVILRCVPISNHLYFYWYRQILGQKVEFLVSFYNNEISEKSEIFDDQFSVERPDGSNFTLKIRSTKLEDSAMYFCASTRDRQETQYFGPGTRLLVL.